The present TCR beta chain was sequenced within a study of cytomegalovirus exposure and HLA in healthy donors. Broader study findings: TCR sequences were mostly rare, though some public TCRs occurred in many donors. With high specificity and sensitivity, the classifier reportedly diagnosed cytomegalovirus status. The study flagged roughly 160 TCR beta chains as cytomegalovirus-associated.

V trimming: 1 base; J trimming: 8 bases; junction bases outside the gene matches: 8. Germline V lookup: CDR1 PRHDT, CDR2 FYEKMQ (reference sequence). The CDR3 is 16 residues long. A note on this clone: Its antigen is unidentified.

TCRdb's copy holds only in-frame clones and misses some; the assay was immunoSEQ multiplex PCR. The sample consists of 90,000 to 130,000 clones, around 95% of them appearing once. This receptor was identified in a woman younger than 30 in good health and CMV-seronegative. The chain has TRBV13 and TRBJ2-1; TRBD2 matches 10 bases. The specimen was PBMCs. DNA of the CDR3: TGTGCCAGCAGCTTAGTGAGCGGGGGGGCCCTATATGAGCAGTTCTTC. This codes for CASSLVSGGALYEQFF.